The rows below give T cell receptor beta chains drawn from one sample of a study of blood T cell repertoires in COVID-19. The protocol was immunoSEQ multiplex PCR, while the TCRdb copy is restricted to in-frame clones and leaves out a portion. The sample lists around 700,000 clones, 80% to 90% occurring once. Specimen: peripheral blood. The receptors derive from a woman aged 18-29 years with acute or convalescent COVID-19. CDR3s include the opening cysteine and the closing phenylalanine or tryptophan. Fields, in order: CDR3 DNA, CDR3 protein, J gene, clone size, V gene, D gene. A D gene is named only where the DNA matches it firmly. The size entry is marked missing in some rows and otherwise reads once, few, many or a size class.

cdr3_nt: TGTGCCAGCAGTCAGGGTTGGGACAAGAACAATGAGCAGTTCTTC
cdr3_aa: CASSQGWDKNNEQFF
j_call: TRBJ2-1
clone_size: NA
v_call: TRBV6-6
d_call: NA

cdr3_nt: TGTGCCAGCAGCCACGGCCAGGGTTCCGAAAAACTGTTTTTT
cdr3_aa: CASSHGQGSEKLFF
j_call: TRBJ1-4
clone_size: NA
v_call: TRBV3-1/TRBV3-2
d_call: NA

cdr3_nt: TGTGCCAGCGCAGGGGCTGGGGCCAACGTCCTGACTTTC
cdr3_aa: CASAGAGANVLTF
j_call: TRBJ2-6
clone_size: NA
v_call: TRBV11-3
d_call: NA

cdr3_nt: TGTGCCAGCAGCACCCCACCGGGGGGCTACACCTTC
cdr3_aa: CASSTPPGGYTF
j_call: TRBJ1-2
clone_size: NA
v_call: TRBV9
d_call: NA

cdr3_nt: TGCGCCAGCAGCTTTACACGGGACACTGAAGCTTTCTTT
cdr3_aa: CASSFTRDTEAFF
j_call: TRBJ1-1
clone_size: NA
v_call: TRBV5-1
d_call: NA

cdr3_nt: TGTGCCAGCAGCGGGGACAGGGGTCGCGGCTACACCTTC
cdr3_aa: CASSGDRGRGYTF
j_call: TRBJ1-2
clone_size: NA
v_call: TRBV9
d_call: TRBD1

cdr3_nt: TGCGCCAGCAGCTCCGGGGGAGGGGGGCATGACTATGGCTACACCTTC
cdr3_aa: CASSSGGGGHDYGYTF
j_call: TRBJ1-2
clone_size: NA
v_call: TRBV5-1
d_call: NA

cdr3_nt: TGTGCCAGCAGAAACGGGGGGGCCTCAGTTTATGAGCAGTTCTTC
cdr3_aa: CASRNGGASVYEQFF
j_call: TRBJ2-1
clone_size: NA
v_call: TRBV5-4
d_call: TRBD2

cdr3_nt: TGTGCCAGCAGTGAATTAAATACGGGCACTGAAGCTTTCTTT
cdr3_aa: CASSELNTGTEAFF
j_call: TRBJ1-1
clone_size: NA
v_call: TRBV25-1
d_call: NA

cdr3_nt: TGTGCCAGCAGTTTATACTGGACACCAAATTCCTACGAGCAGTACTTC
cdr3_aa: CASSLYWTPNSYEQYF
j_call: TRBJ2-7
clone_size: NA
v_call: TRBV27
d_call: NA

cdr3_nt: TGTGCCAGCAGCCCCCTCAGCGGGGGGGGGACCCAGTACTTC
cdr3_aa: CASSPLSGGGTQYF
j_call: TRBJ2-5
clone_size: NA
v_call: TRBV3-1/TRBV3-2
d_call: TRBD2

cdr3_nt: TGCGCCAGCAGCCGAGGGACAGACCCTAACTATGGCTACACCTTC
cdr3_aa: CASSRGTDPNYGYTF
j_call: TRBJ1-2
clone_size: NA
v_call: TRBV4-3
d_call: TRBD1

cdr3_nt: TGTGCCAGCAGCTTGGTGGACAGGGGTTTAGAGCAGTACTTC
cdr3_aa: CASSLVDRGLEQYF
j_call: TRBJ2-7
clone_size: NA
v_call: TRBV5-5
d_call: TRBD1

cdr3_nt: TGTGCCAGCAGCCAAGATCTAATGAACCCTAACTATGGCTACACCTTC
cdr3_aa: CASSQDLMNPNYGYTF
j_call: TRBJ1-2
clone_size: NA
v_call: TRBV4-2
d_call: NA

cdr3_nt: TGCGCCAGCAGCCAAAACACAGGGGCCGCTTACGAGCAGTACTTC
cdr3_aa: CASSQNTGAAYEQYF
j_call: TRBJ2-7
clone_size: NA
v_call: TRBV5-1
d_call: TRBD1

cdr3_nt: TGTGCCAGCAGCTTCTTGGCCCAGGTGAACACTGAAGCTTTCTTT
cdr3_aa: CASSFLAQVNTEAFF
j_call: TRBJ1-1
clone_size: NA
v_call: TRBV7-2
d_call: NA

cdr3_nt: TGTGCCAGCAGCTTGGGGGCTTGGACTGAAGCTTTCTTT
cdr3_aa: CASSLGAWTEAFF
j_call: TRBJ1-1
clone_size: NA
v_call: TRBV5-6
d_call: NA

cdr3_nt: TGTGCCAGCTCACCCGTCGACAGGGATTCACCCCTCCACTTT
cdr3_aa: CASSPVDRDSPLHF
j_call: TRBJ1-6
clone_size: NA
v_call: TRBV18
d_call: TRBD1

cdr3_nt: TGTGCCAGCAGTTTATGGGGCAGGGGATTTAATGAAAAACTGTTTTTT
cdr3_aa: CASSLWGRGFNEKLFF
j_call: TRBJ1-4
clone_size: NA
v_call: TRBV28
d_call: NA

cdr3_nt: TGTGCCAGCAGTAACAGGCTAGAAGCTTTCTTT
cdr3_aa: CASSNRLEAFF
j_call: TRBJ1-1
clone_size: few
v_call: TRBV6-5
d_call: NA

cdr3_nt: TGCAGCGCAGGGGGTCCTCAGACCGGGGAGCTGTTTTTT
cdr3_aa: CSAGGPQTGELFF
j_call: TRBJ2-2
clone_size: NA
v_call: TRBV29-1
d_call: TRBD1

cdr3_nt: TGTGCCAGCACGGGGGGAGCTGAAGCTTTCTTT
cdr3_aa: CASTGGAEAFF
j_call: TRBJ1-1
clone_size: NA
v_call: TRBV3-1/TRBV3-2
d_call: NA